A selection of T cell receptor beta chains follows, all from one sample in a study of T cells in Graves' hyperthyroidism and ophthalmopathy. Each CDR3 protein is one row after TCRdb ran MiXCR on the multiplex PCR reads. The sample has roughly 180,000 distinct CDR3 sequences; 9.4% are singletons. The specimen sequenced was blood. These TCRs come from a woman under 30 with Graves' hyperthyroidism that later progressed to Graves' ophthalmopathy. Each CDR3 is given with its conserved first and last residue. Fields, in order: clone size, J gene, D gene, V gene, CDR3 DNA, CDR3 protein. The D gene is left open where the match is weak. Size values are once, few and many counts, or a class for expanded clones, and some rows have none.

few TRBJ2-7 . TRBV5-6 TGTGCCAGCAGCAGATACGGACGGAGCTACGAGCAGTACTTC CASSRYGRSYEQYF
few TRBJ2-7 TRBD2 TRBV19 TGTGCCAGTAGTGAGCTAGCGGGAGCCTACGAGCAGTACTTC CASSELAGAYEQYF
many TRBJ2-1 TRBD2 TRBV29-1 TGCAGCGTTGAAGTATCGACTAGCGGGGAGGAGCAGTTCTTC CSVEVSTSGEEQFF
many TRBJ1-5 . TRBV19 TGTGCCAGTAGCCGTATGGATCAGGGCCATCAGCCCCAGCATTTT CASSRMDQGHQPQHF
. TRBJ2-1 . TRBV20-1 TGCAGTGCTAGAGGATCGGCTAGCGATTACAATGAGCAGCTCTTC CSARGSASDYNEQLF
. TRBJ1-1 . TRBV7-9 TGTGCCAGCAGCTTAGACTCCTACCAGGGGAACACTGAAGCTTTCTTT CASSLDSYQGNTEAFF
many TRBJ2-1 . TRBV15 TGTGCCACCAGCAGACTCAGGGGACTGATGGGCCACTCCTACAATGAGCAGTTCTTC CATSRLRGLMGHSYNEQFF
once TRBJ1-1 . TRBV6-1 TGTGCCAGCAGTCCCTCCGGGGGCGATTTCTCTGAAGCTTTCTTT CASSPSGGDFSEAFF
many TRBJ1-1 . TRBV12-3/TRBV12-4 TGTGCCAGTGGTCGAAACACTAAAGCTTTCTTT CASGRNTKAFF
many TRBJ2-1 . TRBV5-6 TGTGCCAGCAGCTTGGACACTTTGGATGAGCAGTTCTTC CASSLDTLDEQFF
many TRBJ2-3 . TRBV13 TGTGCCAGCAGCTTAGTGGCGTTCAGGGTTGAAGATACGCAGTATTTT CASSLVAFRVEDTQYF
few TRBJ2-7 TRBD1 TRBV6-1 TGTGCCAGCCAATCTCGGGACAGGACCTACGAGCAGTACTTC CASQSRDRTYEQYF
many TRBJ1-6 . TRBV20-1 TGCAGTGCTAGAGAACTCGACTCACCCCTCCACTTT CSARELDSPLHF
many TRBJ1-2 . TRBV7-9 TGTGCCAGCAGCTGGGGGGGACATTCTAACTATGGCTACACCTTC CASSWGGHSNYGYTF
many TRBJ1-5 TRBD1 TRBV19 TGTGCCAGTATGTGGAACAGGGGAGTTAATCAGCCCCAGCATTTT CASMWNRGVNQPQHF
. TRBJ2-1 TRBD1 TRBV5-6 TGTGCCAGCAGCTCAAATATAAGGACAGGGATGAGCTCCTACAATGAGCAGTTCTTC CASSSNIRTGMSSYNEQFF
many TRBJ2-3 . TRBV30 TGTGCCTGGAGTGTACGGTTCCCTAGCACAGATACGCAGTATTTT CAWSVRFPSTDTQYF
many TRBJ2-5 TRBD1 TRBV6-1 TGTGCCAGCAGCCCGACAGGGGGCATGCGAGAGACCCAGTACTTC CASSPTGGMRETQYF
many TRBJ2-7 . TRBV7-3 TGTGCCAGCAGCTTAGGACTACCAATCTACGAGCAGTACTTC CASSLGLPIYEQYF
many TRBJ2-7 . TRBV15 TGTGCCACCGGGGGGGGGCAGGGGGACGAGCAGTACTTC CATGGGQGDEQYF
. TRBJ2-1 . TRBV9 TGTGCCAGCGGGCCCCTCTTTTCGGGATACAATGAGCAGTTCTTC CASGPLFSGYNEQFF
many TRBJ1-5 . TRBV5-5 TGTGCCAGCAGCTTGGAGGGGGGTTCTCAGCCCCAGCATTTT CASSLEGGSQPQHF
. TRBJ2-7 TRBD2 TRBV13 TGTGCCAGCAGCCGGACTAGCGGGGCTCCCTCCTACGAGCAGTACTTC CASSRTSGAPSYEQYF
. TRBJ2-1 TRBD2 TRBV6-1 TGTGCCAGCAGTGACCCGGCGGGGGGGCAGAATGAGCAGTTCTTC CASSDPAGGQNEQFF
. TRBJ1-3 . TRBV6-1 TGTGCCAGCAGTCCACAGGGTCGGTCCGGAAACACCATATATTTT CASSPQGRSGNTIYF
. TRBJ2-2 TRBD2 TRBV20-1 TGCAGTGCTCCGACGACTAGCGGGAGGACCGGGGAGCTGTTTTTT CSAPTTSGRTGELFF
. TRBJ2-3 . TRBV19 TGTGCCAGTGGCCACAGGGGGGGGGAAGATACGCAGTATTTT CASGHRGGEDTQYF
many TRBJ2-1 TRBD1 TRBV6-1 TGTGCCAGCAGTGGGACAGGGGGTCTGGGTGAGCAGTTCTTC CASSGTGGLGEQFF
many TRBJ2-5 . TRBV7-9 TGTGCCAGCAGCTCAGGGGGGCGCTTCCAGTACTTC CASSSGGRFQYF
few TRBJ2-2 . TRBV6-6 TGTGCCAGCAGTTACTCGATTGGGGGCGCGGGCGGGGAGCTGTTTTTT CASSYSIGGAGGELFF
many TRBJ1-3 . TRBV12-3/TRBV12-4 TGTGCCAGCAGTTACCCGGACAGTAAATACGCCTCTGGAAACACCATATATTTT CASSYPDSKYASGNTIYF
many TRBJ1-2 . TRBV12-3/TRBV12-4 TGTGCCAGCAGTTACCCGGGACGTTTGGCGGGCTACACCTTC CASSYPGRLAGYTF
many TRBJ2-7 TRBD1 TRBV10-3 TGTGCCATCAGTAAGGACAGGGGCAACGAGCAGTACTTC CAISKDRGNEQYF